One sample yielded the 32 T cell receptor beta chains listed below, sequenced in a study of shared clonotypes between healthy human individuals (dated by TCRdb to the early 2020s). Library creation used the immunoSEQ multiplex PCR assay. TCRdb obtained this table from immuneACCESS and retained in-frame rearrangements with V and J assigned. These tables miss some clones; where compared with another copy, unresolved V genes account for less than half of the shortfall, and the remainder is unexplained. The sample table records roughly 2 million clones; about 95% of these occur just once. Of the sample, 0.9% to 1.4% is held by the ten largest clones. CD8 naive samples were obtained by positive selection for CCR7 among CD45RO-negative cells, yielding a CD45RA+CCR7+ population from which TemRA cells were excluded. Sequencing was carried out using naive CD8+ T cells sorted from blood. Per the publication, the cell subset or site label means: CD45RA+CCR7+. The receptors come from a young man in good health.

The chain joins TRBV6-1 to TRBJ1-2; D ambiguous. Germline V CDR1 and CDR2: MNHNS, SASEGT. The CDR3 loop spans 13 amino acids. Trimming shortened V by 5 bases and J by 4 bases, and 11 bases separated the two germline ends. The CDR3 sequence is CASSPRAVYGYTF. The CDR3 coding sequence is TGTGCCAGCAGTCCAAGGGCGGTCTATGGCTACACCTTC.

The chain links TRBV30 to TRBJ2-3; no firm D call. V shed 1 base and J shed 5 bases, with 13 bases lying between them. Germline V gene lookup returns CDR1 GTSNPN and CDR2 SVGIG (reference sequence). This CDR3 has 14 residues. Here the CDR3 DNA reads TGTGCCTGGAGTGGGGTTAGTGGGGTAGATACGCAGTATTTT. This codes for CAWSGVSGVDTQYF.

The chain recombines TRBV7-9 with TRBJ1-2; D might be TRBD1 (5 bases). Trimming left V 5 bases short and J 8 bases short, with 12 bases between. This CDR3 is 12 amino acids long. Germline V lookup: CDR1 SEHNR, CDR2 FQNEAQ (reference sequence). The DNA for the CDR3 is TGTGCCAGCAGCCACGGGACTGACGGCTACACCTTC. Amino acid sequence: CASSHGTDGYTF.

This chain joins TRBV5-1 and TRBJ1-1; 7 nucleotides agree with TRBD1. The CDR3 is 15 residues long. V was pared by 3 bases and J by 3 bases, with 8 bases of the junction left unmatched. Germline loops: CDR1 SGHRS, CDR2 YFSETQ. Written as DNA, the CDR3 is TGCGCCAGCAGCTCCATAACAGGGGCCTACACTGAAGCTTTCTTT. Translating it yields CASSSITGAYTEAFF.

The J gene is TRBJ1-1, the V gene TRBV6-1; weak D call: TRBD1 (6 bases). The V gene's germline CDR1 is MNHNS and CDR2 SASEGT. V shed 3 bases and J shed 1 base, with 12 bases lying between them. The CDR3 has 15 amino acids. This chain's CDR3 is CASSEPGGANTEAFF. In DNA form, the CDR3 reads TGTGCCAGCAGTGAGCCGGGGGGGGCGAACACTGAAGCTTTCTTT.

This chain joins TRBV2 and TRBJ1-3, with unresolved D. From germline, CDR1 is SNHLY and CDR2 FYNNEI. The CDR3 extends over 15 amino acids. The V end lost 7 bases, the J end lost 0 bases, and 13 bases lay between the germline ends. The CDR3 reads CASIVGRTSGNTIYF. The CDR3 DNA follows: TGTGCCAGCATCGTAGGACGGACCTCTGGAAACACCATATATTTT.

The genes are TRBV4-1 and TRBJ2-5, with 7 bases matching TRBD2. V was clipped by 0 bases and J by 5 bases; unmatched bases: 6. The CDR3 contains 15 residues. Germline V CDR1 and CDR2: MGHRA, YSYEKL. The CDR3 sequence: CASSQDGGGLETQYF. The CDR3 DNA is TGCGCCAGCAGCCAAGATGGGGGGGGGTTGGAGACCCAGTACTTC.

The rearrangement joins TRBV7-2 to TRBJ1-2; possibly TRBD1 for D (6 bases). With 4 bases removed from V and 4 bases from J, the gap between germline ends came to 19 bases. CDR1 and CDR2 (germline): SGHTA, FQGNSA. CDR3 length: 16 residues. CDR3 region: CASSSQSLDSFYGYTF. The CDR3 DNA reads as TGTGCCAGCAGCTCCCAATCCCTGGACAGTTTCTATGGCTACACCTTC.

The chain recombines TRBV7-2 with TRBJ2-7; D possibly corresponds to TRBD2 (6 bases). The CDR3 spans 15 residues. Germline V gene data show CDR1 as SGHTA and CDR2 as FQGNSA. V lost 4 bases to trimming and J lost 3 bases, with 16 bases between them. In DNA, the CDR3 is TGTGCCAGCAGCTCCGGGACTCCGGGGAACTACGAGCAGTACTTC. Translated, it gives CASSSGTPGNYEQYF.

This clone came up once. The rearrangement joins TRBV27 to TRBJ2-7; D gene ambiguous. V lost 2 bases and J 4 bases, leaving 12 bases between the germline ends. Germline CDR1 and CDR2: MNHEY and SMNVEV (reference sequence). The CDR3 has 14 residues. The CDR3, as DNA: TGTGCCAGCAGTTTAGCCCCAGAAAATTACGAGCAGTACTTC. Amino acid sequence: CASSLAPENYEQYF.

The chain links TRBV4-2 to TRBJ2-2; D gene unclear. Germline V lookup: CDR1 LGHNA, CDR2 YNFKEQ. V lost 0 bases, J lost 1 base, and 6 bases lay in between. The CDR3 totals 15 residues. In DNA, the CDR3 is TGTGCCAGCAGCCAAGATACGGAGAACACCGGGGAGCTGTTTTTT. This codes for CASSQDTENTGELFF.

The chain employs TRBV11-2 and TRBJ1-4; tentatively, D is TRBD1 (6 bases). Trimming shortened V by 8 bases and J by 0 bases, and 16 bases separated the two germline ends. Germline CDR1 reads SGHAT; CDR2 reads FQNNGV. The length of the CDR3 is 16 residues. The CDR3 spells CASGLRGLATNEKLFF. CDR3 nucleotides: TGTGCCAGCGGACTTCGGGGGCTTGCAACTAATGAAAAACTGTTTTTT.

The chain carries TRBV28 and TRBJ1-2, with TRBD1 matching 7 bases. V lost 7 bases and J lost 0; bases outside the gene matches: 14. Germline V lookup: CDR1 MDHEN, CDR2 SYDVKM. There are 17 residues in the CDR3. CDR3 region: CASTSSRETGANYGYTF. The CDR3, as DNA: TGTGCCAGCACCTCTTCGAGGGAAACAGGGGCTAACTATGGCTACACCTTC.

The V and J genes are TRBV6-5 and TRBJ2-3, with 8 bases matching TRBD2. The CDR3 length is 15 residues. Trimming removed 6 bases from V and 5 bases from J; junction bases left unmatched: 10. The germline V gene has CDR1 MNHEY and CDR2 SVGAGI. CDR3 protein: CASSLLAERRDTQYF. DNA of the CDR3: TGTGCCAGCAGCTTACTAGCGGAGAGGCGAGATACGCAGTATTTT.

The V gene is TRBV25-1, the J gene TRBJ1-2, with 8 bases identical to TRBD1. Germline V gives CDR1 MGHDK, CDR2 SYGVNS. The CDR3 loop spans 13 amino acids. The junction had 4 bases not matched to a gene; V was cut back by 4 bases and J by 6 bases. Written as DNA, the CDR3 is TGTGCCAGCAGTGTCTGGACAGGGAATGGCTACACCTTC. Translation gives CASSVWTGNGYTF.

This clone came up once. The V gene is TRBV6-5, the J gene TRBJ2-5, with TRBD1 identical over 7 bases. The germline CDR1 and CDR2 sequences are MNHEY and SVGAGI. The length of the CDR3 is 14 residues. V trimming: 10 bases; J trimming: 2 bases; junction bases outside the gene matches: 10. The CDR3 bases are TGTGCCACCGCACGAGGGGGCCCTCAAGAGACCCAGTACTTC. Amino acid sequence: CATARGGPQETQYF.

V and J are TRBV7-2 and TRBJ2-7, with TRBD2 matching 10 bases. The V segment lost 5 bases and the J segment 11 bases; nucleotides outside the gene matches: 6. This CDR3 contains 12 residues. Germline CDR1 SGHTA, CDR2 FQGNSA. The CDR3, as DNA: TGTGCCAGCAGCCCCACTAGCGGGGCAAAGTACTTC. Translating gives CASSPTSGAKYF.

CDR3 region: CASSSRQFTQYF. DNA for the CDR3: TGTGCCAGCAGCTCTCGACAGTTTACGCAGTATTTT. V and J are TRBV5-6 and TRBJ2-3, with a tentative D call TRBD1 (5 bases). V lost 3 bases and J lost 8, with 10 bases in between. The CDR3 consists of 12 residues. CDR1 is SGHDT and CDR2 is YYEEEE in the germline V gene.

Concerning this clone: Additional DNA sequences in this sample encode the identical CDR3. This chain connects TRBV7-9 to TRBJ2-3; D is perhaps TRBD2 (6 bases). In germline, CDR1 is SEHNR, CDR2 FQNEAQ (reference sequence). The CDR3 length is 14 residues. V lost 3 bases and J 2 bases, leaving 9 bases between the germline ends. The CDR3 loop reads CASSLAGITDTQYF. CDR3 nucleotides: TGTGCCAGCAGCTTGGCGGGGATCACAGATACGCAGTATTTT.

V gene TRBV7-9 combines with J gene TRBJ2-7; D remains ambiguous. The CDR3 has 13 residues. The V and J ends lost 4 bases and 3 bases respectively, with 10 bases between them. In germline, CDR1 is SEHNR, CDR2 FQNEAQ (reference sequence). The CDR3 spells CASSSYSHYEQYF. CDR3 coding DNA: TGTGCCAGCAGCTCCTACAGTCACTACGAGCAGTACTTC.

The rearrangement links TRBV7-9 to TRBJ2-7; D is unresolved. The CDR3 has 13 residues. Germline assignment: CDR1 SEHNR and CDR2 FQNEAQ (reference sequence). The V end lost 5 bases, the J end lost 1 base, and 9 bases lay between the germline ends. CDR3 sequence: CASSAQLSYEQYF. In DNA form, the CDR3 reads TGTGCCAGCAGCGCCCAGCTATCCTACGAGCAGTACTTC.

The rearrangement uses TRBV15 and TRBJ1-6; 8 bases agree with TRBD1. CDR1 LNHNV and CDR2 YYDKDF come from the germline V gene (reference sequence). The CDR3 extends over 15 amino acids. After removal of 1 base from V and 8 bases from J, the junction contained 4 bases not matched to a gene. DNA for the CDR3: TGTGCCACCAGCAGAGGGCAGGGGGCAGATTCACCCCTCCACTTT. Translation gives CATSRGQGADSPLHF.

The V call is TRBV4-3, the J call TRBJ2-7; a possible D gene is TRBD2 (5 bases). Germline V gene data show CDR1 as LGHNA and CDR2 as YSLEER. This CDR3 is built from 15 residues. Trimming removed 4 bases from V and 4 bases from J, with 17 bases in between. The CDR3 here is CASSPEVGEGYEQYF. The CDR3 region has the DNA TGCGCCAGCAGCCCCGAGGTCGGAGAGGGTTACGAGCAGTACTTC.

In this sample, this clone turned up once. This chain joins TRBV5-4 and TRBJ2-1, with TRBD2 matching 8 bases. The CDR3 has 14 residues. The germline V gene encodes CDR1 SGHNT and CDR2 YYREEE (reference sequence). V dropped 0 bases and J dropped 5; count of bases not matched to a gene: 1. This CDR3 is CASSLELADNEQFF. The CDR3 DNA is TGTGCCAGCAGCTTGGAACTAGCGGACAATGAGCAGTTCTTC. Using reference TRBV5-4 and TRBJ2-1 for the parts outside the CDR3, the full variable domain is ETGVTQSPTHLIKTRGQQVTLRCSSQSGHNTVSWYQQALGQGPQFIFQYYREEENGRGNFPPRFSGLQFPNYSSELNVNALELDDSALYLCASSLELADNEQFFGPGTRLTVL.

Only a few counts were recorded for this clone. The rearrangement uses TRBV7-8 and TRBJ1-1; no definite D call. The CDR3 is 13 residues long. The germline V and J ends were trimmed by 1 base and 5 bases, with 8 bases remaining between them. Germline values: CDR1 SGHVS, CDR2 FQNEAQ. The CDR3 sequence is CASSLVWETEAFF. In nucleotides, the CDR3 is TGTGCCAGCAGCTTAGTATGGGAAACTGAAGCTTTCTTT.

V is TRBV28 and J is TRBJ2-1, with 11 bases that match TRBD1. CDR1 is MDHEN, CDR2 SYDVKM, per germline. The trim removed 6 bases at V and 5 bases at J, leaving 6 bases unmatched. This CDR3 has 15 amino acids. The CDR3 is CASSLKGQGDNEQFF. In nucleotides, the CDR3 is TGTGCCAGCAGCCTTAAGGGACAGGGGGACAATGAGCAGTTCTTC.

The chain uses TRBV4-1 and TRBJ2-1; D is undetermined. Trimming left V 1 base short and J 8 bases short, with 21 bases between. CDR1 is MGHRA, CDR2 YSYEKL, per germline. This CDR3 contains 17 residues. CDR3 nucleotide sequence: TGCGCCAGCAGCCAAGTGTTTGACCGCGTCTGGGCGGATGAGCAGTTCTTC. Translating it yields CASSQVFDRVWADEQFF.

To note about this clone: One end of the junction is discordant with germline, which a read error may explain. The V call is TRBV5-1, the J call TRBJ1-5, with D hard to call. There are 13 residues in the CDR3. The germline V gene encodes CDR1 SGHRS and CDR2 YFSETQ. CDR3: CASSLGSDQPQHF. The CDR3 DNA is TGCGCCAGCAGCTTAGGTAGCGATCAGCCCCAGCATTTT.

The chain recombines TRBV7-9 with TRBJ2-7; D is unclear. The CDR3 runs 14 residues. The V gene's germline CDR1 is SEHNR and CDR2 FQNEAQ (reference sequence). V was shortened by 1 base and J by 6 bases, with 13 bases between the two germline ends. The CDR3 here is CASSLVGSASEQYF. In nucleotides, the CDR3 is TGTGCCAGCAGCTTAGTAGGGTCCGCTAGCGAGCAGTACTTC.

The CDR3 is CSVRTSGAHEQFF. Here the CDR3 DNA reads TGCAGCGTTAGGACTAGCGGGGCACATGAGCAGTTCTTC. This chain links TRBV29-1 with TRBJ2-1, with 12 bases identical to TRBD2. The length of the CDR3 is 13 residues. V lost 5 bases, J lost 8 bases, and 4 bases stayed unmatched. CDR1 SQVTM and CDR2 ANQGSEA come from the germline V gene.

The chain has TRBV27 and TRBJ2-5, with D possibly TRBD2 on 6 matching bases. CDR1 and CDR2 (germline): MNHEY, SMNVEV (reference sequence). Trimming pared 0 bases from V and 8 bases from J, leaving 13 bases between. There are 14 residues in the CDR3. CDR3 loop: CASSLSRGGATQYF. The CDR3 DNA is TGTGCCAGCAGTTTATCGCGGGGAGGAGCTACCCAGTACTTC.

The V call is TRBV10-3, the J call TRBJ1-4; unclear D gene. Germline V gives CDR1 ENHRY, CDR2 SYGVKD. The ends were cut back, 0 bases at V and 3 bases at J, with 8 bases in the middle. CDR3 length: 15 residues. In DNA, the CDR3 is TGTGCCATCAGTGAGTCGACGGGAGCTAATGAAAAACTGTTTTTT. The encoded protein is CAISESTGANEKLFF.